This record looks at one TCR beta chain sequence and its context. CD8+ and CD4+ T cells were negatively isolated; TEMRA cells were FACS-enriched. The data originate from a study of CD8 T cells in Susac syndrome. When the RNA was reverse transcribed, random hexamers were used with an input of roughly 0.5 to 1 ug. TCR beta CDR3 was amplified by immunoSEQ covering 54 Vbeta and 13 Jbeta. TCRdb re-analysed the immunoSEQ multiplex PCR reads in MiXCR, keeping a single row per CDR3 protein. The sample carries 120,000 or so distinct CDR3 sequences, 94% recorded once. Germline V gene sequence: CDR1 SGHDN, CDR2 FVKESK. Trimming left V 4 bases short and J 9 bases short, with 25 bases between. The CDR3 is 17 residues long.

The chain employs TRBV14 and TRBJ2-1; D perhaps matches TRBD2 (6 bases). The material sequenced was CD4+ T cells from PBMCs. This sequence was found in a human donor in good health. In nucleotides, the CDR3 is TGTGCCAGCAGCCTCTTGCCCTGGGCGGGCGGAGGGGTTGAGCAGTTCTTC. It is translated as CASSLLPWAGGGVEQFF.